The 5 T cell receptor beta chains given below trace back to one sample, sequenced in a study of blood T cells in healthy people across ages. Then a second PCR, running roughly 7 to 11 cycles, was carried out with a sample-barcoded 5' primer and a J-beta primer mix. TCRdb redid the calling of the 5' RACE reads with MiXCR, one entry per CDR3 protein. The data show 600,000 or so distinct CDR3 sequences, 47% seen once. Source material: blood. The receptor source for this set is a man aged 80 or over in good health.

The chain's CDR3 is CASSQAPIVLSGANVLTF. In nucleotides, the CDR3 is TGCGCCAGCAGCCAAGCGCCGATTGTTCTCTCTGGGGCCAACGTCCTGACTTTC. The chain employs TRBV4-1 and TRBJ2-6; D uncertain. Germline assignment: CDR1 MGHRA and CDR2 YSYEKL. V was shortened by 1 base and J by 0 bases, with 13 bases between the two germline ends. This CDR3 has 18 residues.

This sequence joins TRBV12-3 or TRBV12-4 and TRBJ2-7; tentatively, D is TRBD1 (5 bases). V was cut by 1 base and J by 6 bases, with 10 bases left in between. This CDR3 has 13 amino acids. The CDR3 loop reads CASSLGQGVEQYF. The CDR3 coding sequence is TGTGCCAGCAGTTTAGGGCAGGGTGTCGAGCAGTACTTC.

V usage is TRBV13 and J usage is TRBJ2-5; tentatively, D is TRBD1 (5 bases). This CDR3 has 17 amino acids. V lost 5 bases to trimming and J lost 5 bases, with 24 bases between them. Germline V CDR1 and CDR2: PRHDT, FYEKMQ (reference sequence). The CDR3 bases are TGTGCCAGCAGCGCATCCAGGGTGATAGGGTTCGGGGAGACCCAGTACTTC. It codes for CASSASRVIGFGETQYF.

The chain carries TRBV4-3 and TRBJ1-1; no firm D call. CDR3 length: 15 amino acids. V lost 0 bases, J lost 1 base, and 9 bases lay in between. The germline gives CDR1 LGHNA, CDR2 YSLEER. CDR3 in DNA: TGCGCCAGCAGCCAAGAACCCCAGAAGAACACTGAAGCTTTCTTT. Translation gives CASSQEPQKNTEAFF.

The chain employs TRBV29-1 and TRBJ2-4, with D uncertain. The end of the DNA fits TRBJ2-7 better, so the J call may be wrong. The CDR3 sequence is 14 residues long. Germline CDR1 is SQVTM and CDR2 is ANQGSEA. The CDR3 coding sequence is TGCAGCGTTGAATTGGCGACCCAGGAATACGAGCAGTACTTC. Protein sequence: CSVELATQEYEQYF.